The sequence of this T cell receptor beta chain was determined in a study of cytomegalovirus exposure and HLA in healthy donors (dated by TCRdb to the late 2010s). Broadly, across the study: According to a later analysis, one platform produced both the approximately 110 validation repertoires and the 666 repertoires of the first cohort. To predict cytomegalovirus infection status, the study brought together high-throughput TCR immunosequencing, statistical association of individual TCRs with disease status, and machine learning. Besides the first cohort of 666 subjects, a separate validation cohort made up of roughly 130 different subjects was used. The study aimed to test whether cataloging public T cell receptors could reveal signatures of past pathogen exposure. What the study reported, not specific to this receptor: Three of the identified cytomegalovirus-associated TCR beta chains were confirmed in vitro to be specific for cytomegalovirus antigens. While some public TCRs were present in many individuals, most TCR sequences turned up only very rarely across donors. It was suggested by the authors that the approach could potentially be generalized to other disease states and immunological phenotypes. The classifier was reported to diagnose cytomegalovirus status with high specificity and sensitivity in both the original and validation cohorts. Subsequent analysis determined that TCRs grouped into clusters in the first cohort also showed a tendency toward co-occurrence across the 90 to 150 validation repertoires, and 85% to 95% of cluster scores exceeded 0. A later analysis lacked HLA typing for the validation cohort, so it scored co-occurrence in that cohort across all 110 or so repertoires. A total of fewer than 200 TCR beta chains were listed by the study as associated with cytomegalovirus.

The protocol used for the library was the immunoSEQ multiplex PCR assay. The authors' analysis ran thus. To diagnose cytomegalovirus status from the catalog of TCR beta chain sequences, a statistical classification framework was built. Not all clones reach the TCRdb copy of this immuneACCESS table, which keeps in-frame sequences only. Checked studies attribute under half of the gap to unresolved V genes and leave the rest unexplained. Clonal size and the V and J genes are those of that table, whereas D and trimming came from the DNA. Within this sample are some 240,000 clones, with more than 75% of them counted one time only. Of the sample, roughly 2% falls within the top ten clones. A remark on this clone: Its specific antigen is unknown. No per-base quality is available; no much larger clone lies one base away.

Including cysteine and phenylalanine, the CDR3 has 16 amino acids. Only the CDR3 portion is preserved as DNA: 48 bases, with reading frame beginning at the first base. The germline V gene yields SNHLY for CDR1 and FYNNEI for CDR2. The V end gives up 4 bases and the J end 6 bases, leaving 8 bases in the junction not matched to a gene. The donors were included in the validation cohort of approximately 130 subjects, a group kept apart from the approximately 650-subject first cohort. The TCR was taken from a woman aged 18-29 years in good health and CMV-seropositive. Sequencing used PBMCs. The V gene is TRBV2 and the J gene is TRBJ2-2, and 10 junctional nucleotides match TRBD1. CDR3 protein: CASSAPGDRGAGELFF. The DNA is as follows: TGTGCCAGCAGTGCCCCTGGGGACAGGGGTGCCGGGGAGCTGTTTTTT.